One and the same sample provided the 9 T cell receptor beta chains below, sequenced in a study of cytomegalovirus exposure and HLA in healthy donors. PCR used 60 Vbeta primers and 13 Jbeta primers. TCRdb's copy holds only in-frame clones and misses some; the assay was immunoSEQ multiplex PCR. The data hold roughly 190,000 clones, with 60% to 85% observed a single time. Sample: PBMCs. These TCRs come from a woman aged 40 to 50 in good health and CMV-seronegative.

V gene TRBV7-3 combines with J gene TRBJ1-4; D is perhaps TRBD1 (6 bases). Germline lookup yields CDR1 SGHTA and CDR2 FQGTGA. V was cut by 5 bases and J by 3 bases, with 13 bases left in between. This CDR3 comprises 15 residues. This chain's CDR3 is CASSITGPPNEKLFF. The CDR3 DNA reads as TGTGCCAGCAGCATCACAGGGCCCCCTAATGAAAAACTGTTTTTT.

The rearrangement joins TRBV19 to TRBJ2-7, with 12 bases aligning to TRBD1. CDR1 and CDR2 (germline): LNHDA, SQIVND (reference sequence). The CDR3 is 14 residues long. Germline trimming cut 7 bases from V and 5 bases from J; bases unmatched to any gene: 6. The DNA for the CDR3 is TGTGCCAGTACCCTTGGGGACAGGGGGCACGAGCAGTACTTC. Translation gives CASTLGDRGHEQYF.

The chain employs TRBV6-6 and TRBJ1-1; D is uncertain. Trimming removed 2 bases from V and 7 bases from J, with 8 bases in between. CDR3 length: 12 amino acids. The germline CDR1 and CDR2 sequences are MNHNY and SVGAGI (reference sequence). CDR3 amino acids: CASSYETGEAFF. CDR3 coding DNA: TGTGCCAGCAGTTACGAGACGGGTGAAGCTTTCTTT.

This sequence joins TRBV5-4 and TRBJ1-2; D call uncertain. Between the trimmed V and J ends, which lost 1 base and 8 bases, there was a span of 21 bases. This CDR3 is built from 16 residues. Germline values: CDR1 SGHNT, CDR2 YYREEE (reference sequence). The CDR3 nucleotides read TGTGCCAGCAGCTTGAGTTGGTTGTTCCCGGCGGGCGGCTACACCTTC. Translation: CASSLSWLFPAGGYTF.

V is TRBV7-2 and J is TRBJ1-2; a weak D match, TRBD1 (6 bases). V lost 1 base, J lost 4 bases, and 10 bases lay in between. Germline-derived CDR1 and CDR2 are SGHTA and FQGNSA. CDR3 length equals 14 residues. The DNA for the CDR3 is TGTGCCAGCAGCTTAGAGACAGGATCCTATGGCTACACCTTC. Its translation: CASSLETGSYGYTF.

The chain uses TRBV5-1 and TRBJ1-1; 7 positions agree with TRBD1. V lost 0 bases, J lost 3 bases, and 8 bases stayed unmatched. Germline CDR1 and CDR2: SGHRS and YFSETQ. This CDR3 contains 16 residues. Here the CDR3 reads CASSLVAGGGHTEAFF. As DNA, the CDR3 is TGCGCCAGCAGCTTGGTGGCAGGGGGTGGGCACACTGAAGCTTTCTTT.

CDR3 residues: CASRTLRDTYYGYTF. In DNA form, the CDR3 reads TGTGCCAGCAGGACCCTCCGGGACACCTACTATGGCTACACCTTC. The chain carries TRBV2 and TRBJ1-2; D may be TRBD1 (6 bases). V was shortened by 6 bases and J by 3 bases, with 17 bases between the two germline ends. The CDR3 contains 15 residues. The germline CDR1 and CDR2 sequences are SNHLY and FYNNEI.

This rearrangement joins TRBV6-6 to TRBJ2-5; no clear D gene. Germline V gene lookup returns CDR1 MNHNY and CDR2 SVGAGI (reference sequence). This CDR3 has 12 amino acids. Trimming took 2 bases from V and 5 from J, leaving 6 bases between them. CDR3 DNA sequence: TGTGCCAGCAGTTACGGCCTGGAGACCCAGTACTTC. Translated, it gives CASSYGLETQYF.

This rearrangement joins TRBV2 to TRBJ1-5; no definite D call. Trimming took off 4 bases at V and 2 bases at J, with 24 bases between the two ends. Germline V CDR1 and CDR2: SNHLY, FYNNEI. This CDR3 comprises 19 residues. The CDR3 DNA reads as TGTGCCAGCAGTGTACGATTCGGCGGGGTATTGGATCGCAATCAGCCCCAGCATTTT. It codes for CASSVRFGGVLDRNQPQHF.